This passage covers 26 T cell receptor beta chains from one sample sequenced in a study of cytomegalovirus exposure and HLA in healthy donors. PCR employed 60 Vbeta and 13 Jbeta primers. The repertoire was sequenced with immunoSEQ multiplex PCR; TCRdb's copy has only in-frame clones and lacks some. The sample yields under 150,000 clones, more than 75% seen once. Sequences were obtained from PBMCs. The source of these receptors is a male donor in good health and CMV-seronegative.

V usage is TRBV19 and J usage is TRBJ2-5; TRBD1 might be the D (6 bases). CDR3 size: 15 residues. Germline-derived CDR1 and CDR2 are LNHDA and SQIVND (reference sequence). V was clipped by 7 bases and J by 2 bases, with 17 bases between them. CDR3 in DNA: TGTGCCAGTAAACAGGGAGTAGCGCGTCAAGAGACCCAGTACTTC. Amino acids: CASKQGVARQETQYF.

This chain's CDR3 is CASGPQDRVEQYF. In nucleotides, the CDR3 is TGTGCCAGCGGTCCCCAGGACAGGGTCGAACAGTACTTC. The chain carries TRBV7-9 and TRBJ2-7; TRBD1 matches at 8 bases. V shed 8 bases and J 10 bases; nucleotides not matched to a gene: 13. The CDR3 totals 13 residues. Germline-derived CDR1 and CDR2 are SEHNR and FQNEAQ (reference sequence).

This chain links TRBV6-5 with TRBJ1-4; D gene unclear. The CDR3 contains 13 residues. CDR1 and CDR2 (germline): MNHEY, SVGAGI. Deletions cut 6 bases from V and 5 bases from J, with 10 bases between. The CDR3 coding sequence is TGTGCCAGCAGCCTGGGAGGCAATGAAAAACTGTTTTTT. Its protein product is CASSLGGNEKLFF.

The V gene is TRBV2, the J gene TRBJ2-3; TRBD1 agrees at 10 bases. This CDR3 has 15 amino acids. Germline values: CDR1 SNHLY, CDR2 FYNNEI. The J segment lost 3 bases and the V segment lost 8 bases, leaving 8 bases of the junction unmatched. Here the CDR3 DNA reads TGTGCCAGCGGGGGACAGGGGTGGGTGACAGATACGCAGTATTTT. Its protein product is CASGGQGWVTDTQYF.

The chain links TRBV7-3 to TRBJ2-7, with D perhaps TRBD2 (6 bases). Germline V gene sequence: CDR1 SGHTA, CDR2 FQGTGA. This CDR3 is 15 amino acids long. Trimming removed 3 bases from V and 2 bases from J, with 14 bases in between. Here the CDR3 reads CASSLGGTPPYEQYF. DNA of the CDR3: TGTGCCAGCAGCTTGGGCGGGACTCCGCCCTACGAGCAGTACTTC.

The rearrangement joins TRBV29-1 to TRBJ1-1; no reliable D call. This CDR3 comprises 12 residues. Germline values: CDR1 SQVTM, CDR2 ANQGSEA. V was cut by 5 bases and J by 4 bases, with 11 bases left in between. The CDR3 nucleotides read TGCAGCGTTTCGACTGCCGCCACTGAAGCTTTCTTT. Its translation is CSVSTAATEAFF.

Written as DNA, the CDR3 is TGTGCCTGGAGTGTACGGGGTTCCGGGGAGCTGTTTTTT. Translation: CAWSVRGSGELFF. The chain recombines TRBV30 with TRBJ2-2, with D possibly matching TRBD2 (5 bases). V was shortened by 0 bases and J by 6 bases, with 8 bases between the two germline ends. Germline CDR1 GTSNPN, CDR2 SVGIG (reference sequence). The CDR3 covers 13 residues.

This clone was seen a handful of times. V usage is TRBV2 and J usage is TRBJ2-3; D not resolved. Germline loops: CDR1 SNHLY, CDR2 FYNNEI. CDR3 length equals 14 residues. Trimming stripped 5 bases from V and 4 bases from J, with 13 bases between. The CDR3 loop reads CASSKVRASDTQYF. The CDR3 DNA is TGTGCCAGCAGTAAAGTGAGAGCGTCAGATACGCAGTATTTT.

The chain recombines TRBV5-4 with TRBJ1-4, with 8 bases that match TRBD1. With V trimmed by 5 bases and J by 10 bases, 7 bases remained unmatched. The CDR3 spans 13 residues. Germline CDR1 reads SGHNT; CDR2 reads YYREEE (reference sequence). As DNA, the CDR3 is TGTGCCAGCAGTATACAGGGGGAGATAAAACTGTTTTTT. It yields the protein CASSIQGEIKLFF. The full variable domain, with the rest looked up from reference TRBV5-4 and TRBJ1-4, is ETGVTQSPTHLIKTRGQQVTLRCSSQSGHNTVSWYQQALGQGPQFIFQYYREEENGRGNFPPRFSGLQFPNYSSELNVNALELDDSALYLCASSIQGEIKLFFGSGTQLSVL.

The chain is built from TRBV6-5 and TRBJ1-1; D unresolved. Per the germline V gene, CDR1 is MNHEY and CDR2 is SVGAGI. CDR3 length: 13 amino acids. V shed 7 bases and J shed 1 base, with 10 bases lying between them. CDR3 sequence: CASTLGWNTEAFF. In DNA, the CDR3 is TGTGCCAGCACCCTCGGTTGGAACACTGAAGCTTTCTTT.

This chain connects TRBV6-5 to TRBJ1-2; D is uncertain. The CDR3 is 14 residues long. Per the germline V gene, CDR1 is MNHEY and CDR2 is SVGAGI. Trimming stripped 3 bases from V and 0 bases from J, with 8 bases between. The chain's CDR3 is CASSYNLANYGYTF. Here the CDR3 DNA reads TGTGCCAGCAGTTATAACTTAGCTAACTATGGCTACACCTTC.

This clone has more than one count but fewer than ten. The chain links TRBV4-3 to TRBJ2-1; no clear D gene. The CDR3 contains 15 residues. V was trimmed by 4 bases and J by 0 bases, leaving 10 bases between them. Germline loops: CDR1 LGHNA, CDR2 YSLEER. The DNA of the CDR3 is TGCGCCAGCAGCCTTAACTTCGGCTCCTACAATGAGCAGTTCTTC. Amino acids: CASSLNFGSYNEQFF.

The DNA of the CDR3 is TGTGCCAGCAGGGGGCAGGGGCCCCGGACTGAAGCTTTCTTT. The encoded protein is CASRGQGPRTEAFF. This chain links TRBV2 with TRBJ1-1; TRBD1 might be the D (6 bases). Trimming removed 6 bases at V and 5 bases at J, with 16 bases between. CDR1 and CDR2 from the germline V gene are SNHLY and FYNNEI. There are 14 residues in the CDR3.

The rearrangement uses TRBV7-9 and TRBJ1-2; D not resolved. This CDR3 comprises 14 residues. The V end lost 3 bases, the J end lost 4 bases, and 12 bases lay between the germline ends. CDR1 and CDR2 from the germline V gene are SEHNR and FQNEAQ (reference sequence). The CDR3: CASSFGGSTYGYTF. In DNA form, the CDR3 reads TGTGCCAGCAGCTTCGGAGGGTCGACCTATGGCTACACCTTC.

This chain connects TRBV11-2 to TRBJ1-2, with D maybe TRBD1 (6 bases). The germline gives CDR1 SGHAT, CDR2 FQNNGV. The V end was cut by 6 bases, the J end by 11 bases, with 19 bases between. The CDR3 consists of 13 residues. The chain's CDR3 is CASRVGPGVRYTF. CDR3 nucleotides: TGTGCCAGCAGAGTGGGCCCAGGGGTCAGGTACACCTTC.

V usage is TRBV10-3 and J usage is TRBJ1-1; TRBD1 matches 8 bases. V shed 4 bases, J shed 10 bases, and the junction held 14 bases outside the gene matches. CDR1 and CDR2 from the germline V gene are ENHRY and SYGVKD. The CDR3 covers 15 residues. CDR3: CAISAASGTGGGAFF. The CDR3 DNA follows: TGTGCCATCAGTGCGGCCTCTGGGACAGGTGGTGGAGCTTTCTTT.

This CDR3 is CAWRGLAGGITGELFF. For the CDR3, the DNA is TGTGCCTGGCGGGGACTAGCGGGGGGAATTACCGGGGAGCTGTTTTTT. The V and J genes are TRBV30 and TRBJ2-2, with 15 bases lining up with TRBD2. Germline V lookup: CDR1 GTSNPN, CDR2 SVGIG (reference sequence). The CDR3 extends over 16 amino acids. V trimming: 5 bases; J trimming: 5 bases; junction bases outside the gene matches: 6. Drawing the rest from reference TRBV30 and TRBJ2-2, the complete variable domain is SQTIHQWPATLVQPVGSPLSLECTVEGTSNPNLYWYRQAAGRGLQLLFYSVGIGQISSEVPQNLSASRPQDRQFILSSKKLLLSDSGFYLCAWRGLAGGITGELFFGEGSRLTVL.

The V and J genes are TRBV10-3 and TRBJ1-5; D is possibly TRBD1 (5 bases). This CDR3 contains 16 residues. V gave up 4 bases and J gave up 2 bases, with 15 bases separating them. CDR1 and CDR2 (germline): ENHRY, SYGVKD. In nucleotides, the CDR3 is TGTGCCATCAGTGGGCAGGGTCCTCATGGCAATCAGCCCCAGCATTTT. Residues: CAISGQGPHGNQPQHF.

V and J are TRBV15 and TRBJ1-1; D is uncertain. The CDR3 is 16 residues long. Germline V CDR1 and CDR2: LNHNV, YYDKDF (reference sequence). V was trimmed by 0 bases and J by 0 bases, leaving 11 bases between them. This chain's CDR3 is CATSRDASTLNTEAFF. DNA for the CDR3: TGTGCCACCAGCAGAGATGCGAGTACCCTGAACACTGAAGCTTTCTTT.

About this clone: An end of the junction does not agree with germline; a read error may underlie this. The chain has TRBV7-7 and TRBJ1-1; no definite D call. Germline V gives CDR1 SSHAT, CDR2 FNYEAQ (reference sequence). The CDR3 is made up of 13 amino acids. The CDR3, as DNA: TGTGCTAGCAGCTTTACAGAAAACACTGAAGCTTTCTTT. Translating it yields CASSFTENTEAFF.

The V and J genes are TRBV2 and TRBJ2-4; a possible D gene is TRBD1 (6 bases). The J call is doubtful: the DNA matches TRBJ2-5 better. Per the germline V gene, CDR1 is SNHLY and CDR2 is FYNNEI. The CDR3 sequence is 11 residues long. DNA for the CDR3: TGTGCCAGCAGTACAGGGTTGACCCAGTACTTC. It translates to CASSTGLTQYF.

The J gene is TRBJ2-2, the V gene TRBV5-4, with 9 bases aligning to TRBD1. This CDR3 contains 16 residues. The germline CDR1 and CDR2 sequences are SGHNT and YYREEE (reference sequence). V lost 1 base to trimming and J lost 5 bases; unmatched junction nucleotides: 6. For the CDR3, the DNA is TGTGCCAGCAGCTTGTTGGGACAGGGATTAACCGGGGAGCTGTTTTTT. It encodes CASSLLGQGLTGELFF.

The V and J genes are TRBV7-2 and TRBJ1-2; TRBD1 agrees at 8 bases. Germline V gene data show CDR1 as SGHTA and CDR2 as FQGNSA. The length of the CDR3 is 17 residues. V was pared by 2 bases and J by 8 bases, with 16 bases of the junction left unmatched. CDR3 sequence: CASSLKLAAGGVSGYTF. The CDR3 bases are TGTGCCAGCAGCTTAAAGCTGGCGGCAGGGGGCGTCAGCGGCTACACCTTC. Looking up the rest from reference TRBV7-2 and TRBJ1-2 gives the full variable domain: GAGVSQSPSNKVTEKGKDVELRCDPISGHTALYWYRQSLGQGLEFLIYFQGNSAPDKSGLPSDRFSAERTGGSVSTLTIQRTQQEDSAVYLCASSLKLAAGGVSGYTFGSGTRLTVV.

The CDR3 nucleotides read TGTGCCAGCAGTTTCGGGATGTACCAAGAGACCCAGTACTTC. Protein product: CASSFGMYQETQYF. This rearrangement joins TRBV28 to TRBJ2-5; D may be TRBD2 (5 bases). Germline assignment: CDR1 MDHEN and CDR2 SYDVKM. The CDR3 length is 14 residues. V was trimmed by 3 bases and J by 0 bases, leaving 8 bases between them.

The chain links TRBV2 to TRBJ2-4; 10 nucleotides line up with TRBD1. The junction had 5 bases not matched to a gene; V was cut back by 8 bases and J by 1 base. Germline V gives CDR1 SNHLY, CDR2 FYNNEI. The CDR3 is 15 residues long. The CDR3 DNA reads as TGTGCCAGCTCGACAGGGGGCATCGCCAAAAACATTCAGTACTTC. Its translation: CASSTGGIAKNIQYF. The full variable domain, completed using reference TRBV2 and TRBJ2-4, is EPEVTQTPSHQVTQMGQEVILRCVPISNHLYFYWYRQILGQKVEFLVSFYNNEISEKSEIFDDQFSVERPDGSNFTLKIRSTKLEDSAMYFCASSTGGIAKNIQYFGAGTRLSVL.

This rearrangement joins TRBV5-4 to TRBJ1-1; no definite D call. This CDR3 has 15 residues. V was cut by 4 bases and J by 3 bases, with 16 bases left in between. Germline assignment: CDR1 SGHNT and CDR2 YYREEE (reference sequence). The CDR3 spells CASSAMGPQDTEAFF. The DNA for the CDR3 is TGTGCCAGCAGCGCGATGGGCCCACAAGACACTGAAGCTTTCTTT.